This section outlines one TCR beta chain sequence together with its context. The protocol was immunoSEQ multiplex PCR, while the TCRdb copy is restricted to in-frame clones and leaves out a portion. The sample has about 150,000 clones; roughly 90% are singletons. These data originate in a study of T cell responses to AZD1222 COVID-19 vaccine. The CDR3 contains 16 residues. The ends lost 5 bases at V and 4 bases at J; junction bases unmatched: 11. Germline CDR1 and CDR2: MNHNY and SVGAGI (reference sequence). The material was peripheral blood, obtained 28 days after the second AZD1222 dose. The sequence was collected from an adult who received the AZD1222 COVID-19 vaccine. V and J are TRBV6-6 and TRBJ1-5; 7 bases map to TRBD1. CDR3 DNA: TGTGCCAGCAGTGCGACAGGGAGGGCGTGGAATCAGCCCCAGCATTTT. Protein sequence: CASSATGRAWNQPQHF.